A single sample is the source of the 21 T cell receptor beta chains below, sequenced in a study of cytotoxic CD8 clonotypes in ibrutinib-treated CLL. Clones were read by immunoSEQ multiplex PCR, and TCRdb kept only the in-frame ones, dropping some. This table has more than 200,000 clones, 70% appearing once. The material was PBMCs, obtained after 12 months of ibrutinib treatment. The receptor set was obtained from a human donor with chronic lymphocytic leukemia.

Here the CDR3 reads CAWSRTSLRETQYF. CDR3 in DNA: TGTGCCTGGAGCCGAACTAGTTTAAGAGAGACCCAGTACTTC. The chain couples TRBV30 to TRBJ2-5, with D maybe TRBD2 (5 bases). Germline-derived CDR1 and CDR2 are GTSNPN and SVGIG (reference sequence). This CDR3 region has 14 residues. Trimming removed 3 bases at V and 4 bases at J, with 15 bases between.

The V call is TRBV6-6, the J call TRBJ1-4; D possibly corresponds to TRBD1 (6 bases). Trimming removed 7 bases at V and 4 bases at J, with 13 bases between. Germline CDR1 reads MNHNY; CDR2 reads SVGAGI (reference sequence). This CDR3 is 14 amino acids long. Written as DNA, the CDR3 is TGTGCCAGCACCATGGACAGCCTTAATGAAAAACTGTTTTTT. Its translation: CASTMDSLNEKLFF.

The rearrangement joins TRBV15 to TRBJ2-7; 9 bases align to TRBD2. The trim removed 0 bases at V and 6 bases at J, leaving 6 bases unmatched. Germline loops: CDR1 LNHNV, CDR2 YYDKDF (reference sequence). This CDR3 is 15 amino acids long. Written as DNA, the CDR3 is TGTGCCACCAGCAGAGACGTAGCGGGAGTTTCCGAGCAGTACTTC. Translated, it gives CATSRDVAGVSEQYF.

The table lists this clone with many counts. The CDR3 DNA sequence: TGTGCCAGCAGCTTAACGTTCTGGGCGGGAGAAGCGAACACCGGGGAGCTGTTTTTT. Its protein is CASSLTFWAGEANTGELFF. The chain combines TRBV13 with TRBJ2-2; 7 bases are a match to TRBD2. Losses at the gene ends were 2 bases for V and 0 bases for J; bases not matched to a gene: 12. The CDR3 has 19 amino acids. Per the germline V gene, CDR1 is PRHDT and CDR2 is FYEKMQ (reference sequence).

This clone was observed a few times. The V gene is TRBV5-1, the J gene TRBJ1-4; 9 bases are shared with TRBD1. From germline, CDR1 is SGHRS and CDR2 YFSETQ. V shed 4 bases and J 2 bases; nucleotides not matched to a gene: 9. The CDR3 is made up of 17 amino acids. The CDR3 sequence: CASSPGTGLRTNEKLFF. The CDR3 bases are TGCGCCAGCAGCCCCGGGACAGGGTTACGGACTAATGAAAAACTGTTTTTT.

This clone was detected a few times. V and J are TRBV2 and TRBJ1-2; D is perhaps TRBD1 (5 bases). This CDR3 is 15 amino acids long. Trimming removed 6 bases at V and 2 bases at J, with 16 bases between. Germline assignment: CDR1 SNHLY and CDR2 FYNNEI. The CDR3, as DNA: TGTGCCAGCAGAGACCACCCAGGGAGGAACTATGGCTACACCTTC. Its translation: CASRDHPGRNYGYTF.

The V gene is TRBV2, the J gene TRBJ2-7; TRBD1 is a possible D gene (5 bases). The CDR3 loop spans 12 amino acids. In germline, CDR1 is SNHLY, CDR2 FYNNEI. V was cut by 8 bases and J by 2 bases, with 10 bases left in between. The CDR3 here is CASVRQTYEQYF. CDR3 nucleotides: TGTGCCAGCGTCAGACAGACCTACGAGCAGTACTTC.

This clone was seen only once. The chain carries TRBV4-3 and TRBJ2-1; the match to TRBD2 covers 15 bases. Trimming cost V 4 bases and J 9 bases; bases outside gene matches: 7. There are 16 residues in the CDR3. CDR1 and CDR2 from the germline V gene are LGHNA and YSLEER. Here the CDR3 reads CASSRTRTSGRAEQFF. The CDR3, as DNA: TGCGCCAGCAGCCGTACTCGGACTAGCGGGAGGGCTGAGCAGTTCTTC.

The V call is TRBV5-4, the J call TRBJ1-1; 7 bases are shared with TRBD1. This CDR3 region has 16 residues. Germline V lookup: CDR1 SGHNT, CDR2 YYREEE (reference sequence). Trimming cost V 0 bases and J 0 bases; bases outside gene matches: 5. CDR3 sequence (DNA): TGTGCCAGCAGCTTGGGGTCGGACAGGTTGAACACTGAAGCTTTCTTT. Its protein product is CASSLGSDRLNTEAFF. Using reference TRBV5-4 and TRBJ1-1 for the parts outside the CDR3, the full variable domain is ETGVTQSPTHLIKTRGQQVTLRCSSQSGHNTVSWYQQALGQGPQFIFQYYREEENGRGNFPPRFSGLQFPNYSSELNVNALELDDSALYLCASSLGSDRLNTEAFFGQGTRLTVV.

This clone was detected once. This sequence joins TRBV7-2 and TRBJ1-1, with 9 nucleotides matching TRBD1. The ends lost 6 bases at V and 3 bases at J; junction bases unmatched: 8. Per the germline V gene, CDR1 is SGHTA and CDR2 is FQGNSA. The CDR3 runs to 15 residues. The CDR3 DNA follows: TGTGCCAGCAGTCCAGACAGGGGGTGGTACACTGAAGCTTTCTTT. Its protein is CASSPDRGWYTEAFF.

V and J are TRBV5-1 and TRBJ1-1, with 8 bases that match TRBD1. Germline CDR1 and CDR2: SGHRS and YFSETQ. This CDR3 is built from 18 residues. The trim removed 4 bases at V and 5 bases at J, leaving 19 bases unmatched. Written as DNA, the CDR3 is TGCGCCAGCAGCCTTTGGAGGGGGCAGGGGGCAGGTAGGACTGAAGCTTTCTTT. This codes for CASSLWRGQGAGRTEAFF.

The V gene is TRBV2, the J gene TRBJ1-2, with D possibly matching TRBD1 (5 bases). Germline loops: CDR1 SNHLY, CDR2 FYNNEI. The CDR3 sequence is 12 residues long. V was shortened by 8 bases and J by 7 bases, with 14 bases between the two germline ends. DNA for the CDR3: TGTGCCAGCCTTTGGGGCGCTGGTGGCTACACCTTC. Translated, it gives CASLWGAGGYTF.

This clone was counted a few times. The chain links TRBV11-2 to TRBJ1-3; D call uncertain. Trimming pared 4 bases from V and 4 bases from J, leaving 5 bases between. Looked up from germline, CDR1 is SGHAT and CDR2 is FQNNGV. The CDR3 loop spans 12 amino acids. The CDR3 sequence is CASSSPGNTIYF. The DNA for the CDR3 is TGTGCCAGCAGCTCCCCCGGAAACACCATATATTTT.

The CDR3 sequence is CASGQYQETQYF. CDR3 DNA: TGTGCCAGCGGACAGTACCAAGAGACCCAGTACTTC. The rearrangement uses TRBV25-1 and TRBJ2-5, with a possible D match to TRBD1 (6 bases). V was trimmed by 8 bases and J by 0 bases, leaving 7 bases between them. In germline, CDR1 is MGHDK, CDR2 SYGVNS. The CDR3 extends over 12 amino acids.

V usage is TRBV20-1 and J usage is TRBJ2-7, with D unresolved. Germline lookup yields CDR1 DFQATT and CDR2 SNEGSKA (reference sequence). V dropped 6 bases and J dropped 7 bases, with 13 bases sitting between them. This CDR3 is built from 11 residues. CDR3 sequence: CSARTYSEQYF. DNA for the CDR3: TGCAGTGCGCGGACGTATTCAGAGCAGTACTTC.

The genes are TRBV18 and TRBJ1-1; weak D call: TRBD1 (6 bases). The V gene's germline CDR1 is KGHSH and CDR2 LQKENI. The germline V and J ends were trimmed by 2 bases and 1 base, with 11 bases remaining between them. CDR3 size: 15 residues. The chain's CDR3 is CASSPGQGRNTEAFF. CDR3 in DNA: TGTGCCAGCTCACCAGGCCAGGGGCGGAACACTGAAGCTTTCTTT.

This clone was seen many times. V is TRBV6-1 and J is TRBJ2-7, with D possibly matching TRBD2 (7 bases). Trimming cost V 5 bases and J 4 bases, with 15 bases left between them. Germline CDR1 is MNHNS and CDR2 is SASEGT. The CDR3 length is 14 residues. The CDR3 sequence: CASSHGGAGYEQYF. DNA for the CDR3: TGTGCCAGCAGTCATGGGGGGGCTGGGTACGAGCAGTACTTC.

V gene TRBV18 combines with J gene TRBJ2-6, with a possible D match to TRBD1 (5 bases). The germline V and J ends were trimmed by 6 bases and 2 bases, with 14 bases remaining between them. Looked up from germline, CDR1 is KGHSH and CDR2 is LQKENI. CDR3 length: 16 amino acids. CDR3 coding DNA: TGTGCCAGCTCGCGCCAGGGAAACCCTGGGGCCAACGTCCTGACTTTC. It codes for CASSRQGNPGANVLTF.

This clone showed up just a few times. The CDR3: CASSQGQGTNEKLFF. In DNA form, the CDR3 reads TGCGCCAGCAGCCAAGGACAGGGAACTAATGAAAAACTGTTTTTT. This rearrangement joins TRBV4-3 to TRBJ1-4; 7 nucleotides align to TRBD1. The CDR3 covers 15 residues. Germline V gene data show CDR1 as LGHNA and CDR2 as YSLEER. V was clipped by 1 base and J by 1 base; unmatched bases: 0.

In its sample, this clone was seen once. The V gene is TRBV2, the J gene TRBJ1-1; 10 bases agree with TRBD1. V lost 6 bases to trimming and J lost 4 bases; unmatched junction nucleotides: 5. The germline CDR1 and CDR2 sequences are SNHLY and FYNNEI. This CDR3 is built from 14 residues. The CDR3 DNA reads as TGTGCCAGCAGGGAGACAGGGGGCGGCACTGAAGCTTTCTTT. This translates into CASRETGGGTEAFF.

A single count supports this clone. The rearrangement joins TRBV29-1 to TRBJ1-5; D is possibly TRBD1 (6 bases). In germline, CDR1 is SQVTM, CDR2 ANQGSEA. V lost 6 bases to trimming and J lost 9 bases, with 18 bases between them. The CDR3 extends over 13 amino acids. Here the CDR3 reads CSVKIRGRGPQHF. The CDR3 coding sequence is TGCAGCGTCAAGATCAGGGGCCGGGGGCCCCAGCATTTT.